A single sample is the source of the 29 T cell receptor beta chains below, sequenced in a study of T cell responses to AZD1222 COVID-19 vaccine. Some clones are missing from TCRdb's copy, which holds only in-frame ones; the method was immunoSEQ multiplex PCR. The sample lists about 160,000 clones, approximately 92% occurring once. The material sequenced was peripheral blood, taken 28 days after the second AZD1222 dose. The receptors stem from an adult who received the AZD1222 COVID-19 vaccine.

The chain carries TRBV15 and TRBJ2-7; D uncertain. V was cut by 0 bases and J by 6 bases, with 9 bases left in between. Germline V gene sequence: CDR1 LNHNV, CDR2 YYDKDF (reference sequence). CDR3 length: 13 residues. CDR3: CATSRDFRVEQYF. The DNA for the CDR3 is TGTGCCACCAGCAGAGATTTTAGGGTCGAGCAGTACTTC. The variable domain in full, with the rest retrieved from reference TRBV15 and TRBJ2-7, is DAMVIQNPRYQVTQFGKPVTLSCSQTLNHNVMYWYQQKSSQAPKLLFHYYDKDFNNEADTPDNFQSRRPNTSFCFLDIRSPGLGDTAMYLCATSRDFRVEQYFGPGTRLTVT.

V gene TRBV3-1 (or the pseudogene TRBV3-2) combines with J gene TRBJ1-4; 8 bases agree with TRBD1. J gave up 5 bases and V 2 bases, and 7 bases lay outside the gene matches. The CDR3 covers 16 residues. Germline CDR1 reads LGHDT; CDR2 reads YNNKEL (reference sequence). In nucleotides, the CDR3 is TGTGCCAGCAGCCAAACAACAGGGGGGCCAAATGAAAAACTGTTTTTT. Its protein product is CASSQTTGGPNEKLFF.

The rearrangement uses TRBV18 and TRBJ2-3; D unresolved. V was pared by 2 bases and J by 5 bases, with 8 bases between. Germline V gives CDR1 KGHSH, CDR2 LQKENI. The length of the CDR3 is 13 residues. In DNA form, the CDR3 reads TGTGCCAGCTCACCATCTGTTGGAGATACGCAGTATTTT. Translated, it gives CASSPSVGDTQYF.

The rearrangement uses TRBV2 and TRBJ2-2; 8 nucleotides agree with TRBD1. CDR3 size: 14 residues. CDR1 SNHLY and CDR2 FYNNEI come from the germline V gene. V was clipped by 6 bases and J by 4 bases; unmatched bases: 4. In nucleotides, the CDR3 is TGTGCCAGCAGAGCCACAGGGGGCACCGGGGAGCTGTTTTTT. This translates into CASRATGGTGELFF.

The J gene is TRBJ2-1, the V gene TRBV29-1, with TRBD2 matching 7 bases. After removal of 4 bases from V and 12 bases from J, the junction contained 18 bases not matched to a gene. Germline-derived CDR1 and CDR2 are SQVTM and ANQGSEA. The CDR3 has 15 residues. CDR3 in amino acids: CSVGQAGSLGDPQFF. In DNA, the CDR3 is TGCAGCGTTGGCCAAGCGGGAAGTTTAGGGGACCCGCAGTTCTTC.

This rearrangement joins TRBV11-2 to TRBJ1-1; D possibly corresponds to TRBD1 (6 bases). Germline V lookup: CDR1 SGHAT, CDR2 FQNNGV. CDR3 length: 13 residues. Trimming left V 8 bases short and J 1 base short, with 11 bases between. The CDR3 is CASGQGTNTEAFF. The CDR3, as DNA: TGTGCCAGCGGTCAGGGGACGAACACTGAAGCTTTCTTT.

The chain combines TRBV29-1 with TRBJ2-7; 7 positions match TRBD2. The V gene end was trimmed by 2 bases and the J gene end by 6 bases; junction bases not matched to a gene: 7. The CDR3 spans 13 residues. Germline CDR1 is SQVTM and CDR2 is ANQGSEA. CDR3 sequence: CSVESGAGSEQYF. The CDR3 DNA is TGCAGCGTTGAATCGGGAGCGGGAAGCGAGCAGTACTTC.

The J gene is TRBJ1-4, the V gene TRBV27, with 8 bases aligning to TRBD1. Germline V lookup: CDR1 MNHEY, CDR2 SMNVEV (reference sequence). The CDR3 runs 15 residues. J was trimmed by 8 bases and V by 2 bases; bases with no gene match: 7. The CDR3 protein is CASSLKNRGREKLFF. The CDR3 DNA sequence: TGTGCCAGCAGTTTAAAAAACAGGGGGAGGGAAAAACTGTTTTTT.

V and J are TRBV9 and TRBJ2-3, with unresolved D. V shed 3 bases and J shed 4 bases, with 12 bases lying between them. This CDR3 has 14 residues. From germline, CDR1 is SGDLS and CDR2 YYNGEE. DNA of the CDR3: TGTGCCAGCAGCGCGCCGAACCGCCCAGATACGCAGTATTTT. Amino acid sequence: CASSAPNRPDTQYF.

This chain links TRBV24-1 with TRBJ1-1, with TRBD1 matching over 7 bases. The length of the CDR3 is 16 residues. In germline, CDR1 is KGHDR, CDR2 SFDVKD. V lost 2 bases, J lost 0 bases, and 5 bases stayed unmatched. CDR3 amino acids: CATSDSRQGLNTEAFF. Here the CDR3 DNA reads TGTGCCACCAGTGATTCAAGACAGGGATTGAACACTGAAGCTTTCTTT.

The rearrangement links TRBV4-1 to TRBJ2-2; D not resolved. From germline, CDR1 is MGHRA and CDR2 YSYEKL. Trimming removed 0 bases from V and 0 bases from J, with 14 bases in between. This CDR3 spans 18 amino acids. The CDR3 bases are TGCGCCAGCAGCCAAGAAAACTATCCAAAGGCGAACACCGGGGAGCTGTTTTTT. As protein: CASSQENYPKANTGELFF.

The CDR3 DNA reads as TGTGCCAGCAGCGGGTTGCGGGGTACAGGGAGAGATGGCTACACCTTC. Amino acid sequence: CASSGLRGTGRDGYTF. The gene calls are TRBV11-2 and TRBJ1-2, with a tentative D call TRBD1 (6 bases). The CDR3 extends over 16 amino acids. Per the germline V gene, CDR1 is SGHAT and CDR2 is FQNNGV. V gave up 5 bases and J gave up 6 bases, with 22 bases separating them.

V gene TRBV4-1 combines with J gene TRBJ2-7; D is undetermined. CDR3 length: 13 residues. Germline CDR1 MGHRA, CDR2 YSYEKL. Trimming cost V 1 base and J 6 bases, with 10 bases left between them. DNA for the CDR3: TGCGCCAGCAGCCAAGGTAACTGGGGCGAGCAGTACTTC. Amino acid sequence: CASSQGNWGEQYF.

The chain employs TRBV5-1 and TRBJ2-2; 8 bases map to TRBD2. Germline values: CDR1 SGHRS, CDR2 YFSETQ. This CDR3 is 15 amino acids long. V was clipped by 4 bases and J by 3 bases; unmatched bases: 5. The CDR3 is CASSKGLGDTGELFF. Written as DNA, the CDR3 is TGCGCCAGCAGCAAGGGACTAGGGGACACCGGGGAGCTGTTTTTT.

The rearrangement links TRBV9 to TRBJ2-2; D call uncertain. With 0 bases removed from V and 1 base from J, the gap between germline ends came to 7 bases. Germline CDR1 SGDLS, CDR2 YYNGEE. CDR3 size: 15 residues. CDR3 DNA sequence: TGTGCCAGCAGCGTAGGCCTTATGAACACCGGGGAGCTGTTTTTT. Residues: CASSVGLMNTGELFF.

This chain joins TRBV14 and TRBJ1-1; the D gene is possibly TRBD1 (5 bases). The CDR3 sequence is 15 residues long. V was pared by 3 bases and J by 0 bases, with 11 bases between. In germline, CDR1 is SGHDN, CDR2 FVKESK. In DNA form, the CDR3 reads TGTGCCAGCAGCCAGGGGCTAGGGCTGAACACTGAAGCTTTCTTT. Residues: CASSQGLGLNTEAFF.

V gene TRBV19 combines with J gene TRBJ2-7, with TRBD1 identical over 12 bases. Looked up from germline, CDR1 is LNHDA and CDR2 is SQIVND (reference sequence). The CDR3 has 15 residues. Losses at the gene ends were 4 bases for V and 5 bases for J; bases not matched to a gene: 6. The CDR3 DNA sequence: TGTGCCAGTAGTAAGGGGACAGGGGGCGCGGACGAGCAGTACTTC. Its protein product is CASSKGTGGADEQYF.

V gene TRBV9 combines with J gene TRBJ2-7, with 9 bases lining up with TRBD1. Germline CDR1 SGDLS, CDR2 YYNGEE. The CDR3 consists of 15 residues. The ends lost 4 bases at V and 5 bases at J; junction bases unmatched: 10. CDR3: CASSLSDRGGHEQYF. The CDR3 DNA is TGTGCCAGCAGCCTTTCTGACAGGGGGGGCCACGAGCAGTACTTC.

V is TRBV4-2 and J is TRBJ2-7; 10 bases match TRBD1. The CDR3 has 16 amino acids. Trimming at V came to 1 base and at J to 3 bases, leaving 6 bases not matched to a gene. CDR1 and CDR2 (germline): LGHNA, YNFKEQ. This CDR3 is CASSQGETGGLYEQYF. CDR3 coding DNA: TGTGCCAGCAGCCAAGGCGAGACAGGGGGCCTCTACGAGCAGTACTTC.

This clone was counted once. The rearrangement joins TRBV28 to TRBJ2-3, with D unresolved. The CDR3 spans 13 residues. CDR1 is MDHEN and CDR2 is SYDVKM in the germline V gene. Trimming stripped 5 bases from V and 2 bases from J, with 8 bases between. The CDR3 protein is CASSTSFTDTQYF. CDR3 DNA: TGTGCCAGCAGTACCTCTTTCACAGATACGCAGTATTTT.

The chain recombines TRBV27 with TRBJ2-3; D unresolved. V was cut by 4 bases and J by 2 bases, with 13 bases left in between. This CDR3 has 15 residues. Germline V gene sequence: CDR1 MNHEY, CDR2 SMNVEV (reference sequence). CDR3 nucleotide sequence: TGTGCCAGCAGTTCCCTCCGGGCAGACACAGATACGCAGTATTTT. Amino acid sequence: CASSSLRADTDTQYF.

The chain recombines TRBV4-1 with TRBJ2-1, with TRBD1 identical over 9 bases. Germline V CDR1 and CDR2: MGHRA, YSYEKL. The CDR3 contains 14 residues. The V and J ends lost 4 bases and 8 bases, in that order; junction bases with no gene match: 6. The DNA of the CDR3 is TGCGCCAGCAGCCGGGACAGGGTGTTACATGAGCAGTTCTTC. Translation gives CASSRDRVLHEQFF.

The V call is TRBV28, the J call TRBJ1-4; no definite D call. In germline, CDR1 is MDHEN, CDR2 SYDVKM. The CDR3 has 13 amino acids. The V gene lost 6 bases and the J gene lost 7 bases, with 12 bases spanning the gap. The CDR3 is CASSLAGFEKLFF. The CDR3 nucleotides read TGTGCCAGCAGCTTGGCCGGTTTTGAAAAACTGTTTTTT.

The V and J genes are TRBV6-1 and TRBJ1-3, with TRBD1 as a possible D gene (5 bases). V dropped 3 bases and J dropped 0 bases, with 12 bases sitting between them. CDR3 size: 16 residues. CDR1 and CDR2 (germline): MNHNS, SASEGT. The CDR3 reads CASSDKGRVSGNTIYF. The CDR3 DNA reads TGTGCCAGCAGTGATAAGGGGCGCGTCTCTGGAAACACCATATATTTT.

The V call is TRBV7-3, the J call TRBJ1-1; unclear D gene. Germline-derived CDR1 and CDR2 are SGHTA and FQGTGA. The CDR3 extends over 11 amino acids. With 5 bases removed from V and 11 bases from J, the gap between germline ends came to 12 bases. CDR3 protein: CASSAGNEAFF. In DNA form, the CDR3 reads TGTGCCAGCAGCGCCGGAAATGAGGCTTTCTTT.

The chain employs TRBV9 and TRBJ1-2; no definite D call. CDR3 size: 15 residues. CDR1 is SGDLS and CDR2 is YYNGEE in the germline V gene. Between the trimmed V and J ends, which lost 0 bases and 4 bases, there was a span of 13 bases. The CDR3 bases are TGTGCCAGCAGCGTAGATCTGGGCGGGAGCTATGGCTACACCTTC. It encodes CASSVDLGGSYGYTF.

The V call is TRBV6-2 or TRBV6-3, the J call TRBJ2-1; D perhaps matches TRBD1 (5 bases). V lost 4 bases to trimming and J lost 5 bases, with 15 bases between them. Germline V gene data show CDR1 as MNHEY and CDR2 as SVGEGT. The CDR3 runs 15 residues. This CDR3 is CASSSAPPRDNEQFF. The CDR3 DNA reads TGTGCCAGCAGTTCGGCCCCGCCCAGGGACAATGAGCAGTTCTTC.

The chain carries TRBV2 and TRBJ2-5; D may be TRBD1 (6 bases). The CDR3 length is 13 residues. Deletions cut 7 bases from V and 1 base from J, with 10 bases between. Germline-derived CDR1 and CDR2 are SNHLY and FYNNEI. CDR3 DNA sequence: TGTGCCAGCATCCAGGGGCGCCAAGAGACCCAGTACTTC. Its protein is CASIQGRQETQYF.

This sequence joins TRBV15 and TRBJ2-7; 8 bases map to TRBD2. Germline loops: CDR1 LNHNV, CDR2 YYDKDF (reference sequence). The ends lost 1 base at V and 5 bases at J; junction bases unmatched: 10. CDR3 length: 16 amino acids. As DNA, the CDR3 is TGTGCCACCAGCAGAGGTCCTGGGACTAGAATCAACGAGCAGTACTTC. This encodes CATSRGPGTRINEQYF.